This TCR beta chain is from a study of cytomegalovirus exposure and HLA in healthy donors. Study-wide points: Later on, a genetic analysis was performed. It linked a missense variant in DCLRE1C with V- and J-gene trimming of TCR beta. The study put 150 to 200 TCR beta chains on its list as cytomegalovirus-associated. Some segments of the V type, notably TRBV6-2 and TRBV6-3, were excluded as indistinguishable.

PCR employed 60 Vbeta and 13 Jbeta primers. Produced via immunoSEQ multiplex PCR; TCRdb's table is partial and in-frame only. The sample has around 110,000 clones, 50% to 70% seen once. Of note for this clone: Its specificity is not known.

Unrecorded immune exposure was likely among donors, who were nominally healthy when sampled. The CDR3 contains 18 residues. CDR1 is SGHAT, CDR2 FQNNGV, per germline. V was pared by 5 bases and J by 12 bases, with 19 bases of the junction left unmatched. This TCR came from a woman aged 40 to 49 in good health and CMV-seropositive. The sequenced sample was PBMCs. The genes are TRBV11-2 and TRBJ2-1, with 13 bases identical to TRBD2. The CDR3 DNA follows: TGTGCCAGCAGCCCCGGGACTAGCGGGACTTCGGACCCATCCGGGCAGTTCTTC. This translates into CASSPGTSGTSDPSGQFF. Based on the CDR3 plus reference TRBV11-2 and TRBJ2-1, the full variable domain is EAGVAQSPRYKIIEKRQSVAFWCNPISGHATLYWYQQILGQGPKLLIQFQNNGVVDDSQLPKDRFSAERLKGVDSTLKIQPAKLEDSAVYLCASSPGTSGTSDPSGQFFGPGTRLTVL.